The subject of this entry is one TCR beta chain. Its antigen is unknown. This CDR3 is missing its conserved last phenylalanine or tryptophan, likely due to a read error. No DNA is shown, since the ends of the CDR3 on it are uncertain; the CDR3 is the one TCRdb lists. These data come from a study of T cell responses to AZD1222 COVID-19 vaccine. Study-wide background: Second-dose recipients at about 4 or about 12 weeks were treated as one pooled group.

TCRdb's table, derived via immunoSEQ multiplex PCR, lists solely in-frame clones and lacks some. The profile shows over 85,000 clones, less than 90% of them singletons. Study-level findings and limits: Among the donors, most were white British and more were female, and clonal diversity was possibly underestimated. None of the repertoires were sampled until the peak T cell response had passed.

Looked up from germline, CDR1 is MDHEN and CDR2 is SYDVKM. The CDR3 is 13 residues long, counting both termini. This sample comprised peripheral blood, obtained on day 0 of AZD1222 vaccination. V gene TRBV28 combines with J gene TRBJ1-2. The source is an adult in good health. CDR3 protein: CASSSVNTVLPGL.